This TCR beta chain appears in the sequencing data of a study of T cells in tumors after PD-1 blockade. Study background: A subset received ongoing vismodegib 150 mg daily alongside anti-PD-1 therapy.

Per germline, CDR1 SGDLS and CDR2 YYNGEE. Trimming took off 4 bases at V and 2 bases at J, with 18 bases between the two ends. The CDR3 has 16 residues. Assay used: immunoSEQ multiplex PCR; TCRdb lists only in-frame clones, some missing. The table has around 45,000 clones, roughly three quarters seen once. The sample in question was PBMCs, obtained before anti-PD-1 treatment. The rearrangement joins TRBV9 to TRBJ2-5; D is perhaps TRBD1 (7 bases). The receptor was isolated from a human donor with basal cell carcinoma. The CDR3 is CASSPGGTVKQETQYF. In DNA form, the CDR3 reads TGTGCCAGCAGCCCCGGAGGGACAGTTAAACAAGAGACCCAGTACTTC.